Reported below is one T cell receptor (beta chain). Sequencing was performed with immunoSEQ multiplex PCR; in TCRdb, only in-frame clones are kept and a portion is missing. This table holds 150,000 to 190,000 clones, about 85% found once. These data belong to a study of blood T cell repertoires in COVID-19. The sequence came from a woman between 55 and 75 years old with COVID-19, enrolled during active disease. The specimen was peripheral blood.

CDR3 DNA: TGTGCCAGCAGCTGGAGGGGGGGCGGAAATCAGCCCCAGCATTTT. It encodes CASSWRGGGNQPQHF. J is TRBJ1-5 and V is TRBV11-2; a possible D gene is TRBD1 (6 bases). CDR1 is SGHAT and CDR2 is FQNNGV in the germline V gene. The CDR3 runs 15 residues. Trimming shortened V by 4 bases and J by 4 bases, and 14 bases separated the two germline ends.